Listed below are T cell receptor beta chains from one sample, sequenced in a study of vaccination effects on CD4 cells after COVID-19. No antigen is known for these receptors. Generated by immunoSEQ multiplex PCR, the TCRdb table keeps only in-frame clones and is missing some. The repertoire holds over 20,000 clones, with roughly 74% as singletons. The specimen comprised CD4+ T cells from PBMCs cultured with a peptide pool, sampled before COVID-19 vaccination. The receptors here all came from a human donor who had a prior SARS-CoV-2 infection. CDR3s include the opening cysteine and the closing phenylalanine or tryptophan. Each record gives: CDR3 length, clone size, V gene, D gene, J gene, CDR3 DNA, CDR3 protein. The D gene is left open where the match is weak. Size is stated for part of the rows, as once, few or many counts, or as a class when the clone is expanded.

13,few,TRBV18,.,TRBJ1-5,TGTGCCAGCTCGCCGGCTAAAAATCAGCCCCAGCATTTT,CASSPAKNQPQHF
15,.,TRBV21-1,.,TRBJ2-7,TGTGCCAGCAGCAAACGGGTAGCGGGGGGGCACGAGCAGTACTTC,CASSKRVAGGHEQYF
13,.,TRBV15,.,TRBJ2-1,TGTGCCACCTCGAGAGTAGTAGGCAATGAGCAGTTCTTC,CATSRVVGNEQFF
17,.,TRBV3-1/TRBV3-2,.,TRBJ1-5,TGTGCCAGCAGCCAAGCCCCCCGGGAGGTTAGCAATCAGCCCCAGCATTTT,CASSQAPREVSNQPQHF
14,.,TRBV7-8,TRBD2,TRBJ2-1,TGTGCCAGCAGCCCGCGGACTAGCATCGGTGAGCAGTTCTTC,CASSPRTSIGEQFF
16,few,TRBV27,.,TRBJ2-2,TGTGCCAGCAGTTTCTTCCTTAGCGGTAACACCGGGGAGCTGTTTTTT,CASSFFLSGNTGELFF
15,.,TRBV30,TRBD1,TRBJ1-2,TGTGCCTTCACACCAGGGGGCCAGGCTAACTATGGCTACACCTTC,CAFTPGGQANYGYTF
15,few,TRBV11-2,.,TRBJ2-1,TGTGCCAGCAGCCCCGGTACGGGCGCCTACAATGAGCAGTTCTTC,CASSPGTGAYNEQFF
16,.,TRBV2,TRBD1,TRBJ1-6,TGTGCCAGCAGTGGGGTTGTGGGACAGAGTAATTCACCCCTCCACTTT,CASSGVVGQSNSPLHF
15,.,TRBV9,.,TRBJ2-6,TGTGCCAGCAGCGTAAGTCCGGGTGGGGCCAACGTCCTGACTTTC,CASSVSPGGANVLTF
13,.,TRBV14,.,TRBJ1-2,TGTGCCAGCAGCTCAGGGCCTAGCTATGGCTACACCTTC,CASSSGPSYGYTF
14,.,TRBV11-3,.,TRBJ2-7,TGTGCCAGCAGCTTAGGTCACGGAGCCTACGAGCAGTACTTC,CASSLGHGAYEQYF
15,few,TRBV12-5,.,TRBJ2-7,TGTGCTAGTGGTTTGGTAGTTAAGCCTTCCTACGAGCAGTACTTC,CASGLVVKPSYEQYF
15,.,TRBV18,TRBD1,TRBJ2-7,TGTGCCAGCTCACTCCCTCCGGGACAGGGCTACGAGCAGTACTTC,CASSLPPGQGYEQYF
17,.,TRBV30,.,TRBJ1-2,.,CAWSVSGQGGAGYGYTF
13,.,TRBV7-2,.,TRBJ1-5,TGTGCCAGCAGCTTAGGGGTAAATCAGCCCCAGCATTTT,CASSLGVNQPQHF
12,.,TRBV5-1,.,TRBJ1-1,TGCGCCAGCAGCTTGGAGGGGGTTGAAGCTTTCTTT,CASSLEGVEAFF
15,.,TRBV19,TRBD1,TRBJ2-1,TGTGCCAGTAGTACCGACAGGGGACCCTACAATGAGCAGTTCTTC,CASSTDRGPYNEQFF